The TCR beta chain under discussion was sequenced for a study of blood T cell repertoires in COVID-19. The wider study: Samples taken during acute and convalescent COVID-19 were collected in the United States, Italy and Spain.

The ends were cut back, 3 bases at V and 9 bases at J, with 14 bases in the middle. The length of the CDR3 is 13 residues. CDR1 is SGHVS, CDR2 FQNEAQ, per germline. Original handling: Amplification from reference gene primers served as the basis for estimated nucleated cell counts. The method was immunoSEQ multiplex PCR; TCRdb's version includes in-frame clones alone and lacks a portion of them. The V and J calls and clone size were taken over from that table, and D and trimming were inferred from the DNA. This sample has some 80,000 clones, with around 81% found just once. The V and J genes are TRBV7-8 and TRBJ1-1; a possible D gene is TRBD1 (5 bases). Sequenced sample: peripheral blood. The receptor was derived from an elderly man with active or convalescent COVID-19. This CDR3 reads CASSLAPGVKAFF. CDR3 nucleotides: TGTGCCAGCAGCTTGGCCCCGGGGGTTAAAGCTTTCTTT.